Shown below are 5 T cell receptor beta chains from a single sample sequenced in a study of CD8 T cells in ankylosing spondylitis. Study-level points and caveats: A TCR beta motif of fewer than ten highly homologous variants seemed to mark ankylosing spondylitis blood.

TCRdb recomputed calls from the 5' RACE reads with MiXCR, one row per CDR3 protein. The sample records roughly 370,000 distinct CDR3 sequences, about a fifth being singletons. Antigens of these TCRs are unknown. The specimen was blood, either unsorted or a sorted T cell fraction (not recorded which). The receptors shown here come from a male donor with ankylosing spondylitis.

Here the CDR3 DNA reads TGTGCCAGCAGGGCGGCTCCGAACACCGGGGAGCTGTTTTTT. Protein sequence: CASRAAPNTGELFF. The chain recombines TRBV2 with TRBJ2-2, with D uncertain. Trimming stripped 6 bases from V and 0 bases from J, with 8 bases between. CDR3 length equals 14 residues. Germline V gene data show CDR1 as SNHLY and CDR2 as FYNNEI.

This chain uses TRBV28 with TRBJ2-5, with 10 positions matching TRBD2. Unmatched junction bases numbered 4, after V lost 7 bases and J lost 5 bases. In germline, CDR1 is MDHEN, CDR2 SYDVKM. This CDR3 comprises 13 residues. The CDR3 loop is CASTSGGWETQYF. In DNA, the CDR3 is TGTGCCAGCACTAGCGGGGGTTGGGAGACCCAGTACTTC.

The chain links TRBV28 to TRBJ2-5; 14 bases fit TRBD2. CDR1 and CDR2 from the germline V gene are MDHEN and SYDVKM. Trimming at V came to 8 bases and at J to 2 bases, leaving 13 bases not matched to a gene. CDR3 length: 18 residues. Here the CDR3 reads CASGTTIRLAGGQETQYF. The CDR3 DNA follows: TGTGCCAGCGGTACCACCATCCGACTAGCGGGAGGGCAAGAGACCCAGTACTTC.

The sample holds a few counts of this clonotype. The V and J genes are TRBV10-3 and TRBJ1-5; D is ambiguous. Trimming removed 0 bases from V and 3 bases from J, with 12 bases in between. Germline CDR1 is ENHRY and CDR2 is SYGVKD. The CDR3 covers 16 residues. CDR3 sequence reads: CAISESIGQLNQPQHF. The CDR3 DNA reads as TGTGCCATCAGTGAGTCAATTGGGCAGCTCAATCAGCCCCAGCATTTT.

A remark on this clonotype: One end of the junction varies from germline; a read error may be responsible. V and J are TRBV2 and TRBJ2-2; D unclear. The V gene's germline CDR1 is SNHLY and CDR2 FYNNEI. This CDR3 spans 14 amino acids. CDR3 in DNA: TGTGCCAGCAGTTACATTTGGAACATCGGGGAGCTGTTTTTT. The encoded protein is CASSYIWNIGELFF.